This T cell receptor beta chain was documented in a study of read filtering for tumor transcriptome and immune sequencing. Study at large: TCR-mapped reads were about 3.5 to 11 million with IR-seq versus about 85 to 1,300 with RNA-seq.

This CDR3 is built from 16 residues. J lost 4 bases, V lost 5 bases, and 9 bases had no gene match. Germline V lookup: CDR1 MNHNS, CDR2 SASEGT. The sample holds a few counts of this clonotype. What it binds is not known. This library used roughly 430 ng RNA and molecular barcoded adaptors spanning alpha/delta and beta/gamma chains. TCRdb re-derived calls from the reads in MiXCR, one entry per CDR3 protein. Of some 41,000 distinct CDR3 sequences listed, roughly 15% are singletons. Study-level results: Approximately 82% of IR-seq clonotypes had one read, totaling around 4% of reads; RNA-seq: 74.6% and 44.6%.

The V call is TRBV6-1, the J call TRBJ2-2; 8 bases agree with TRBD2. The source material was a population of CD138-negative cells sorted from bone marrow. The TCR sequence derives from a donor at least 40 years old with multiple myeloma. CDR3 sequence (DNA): TGTGCCAGCAGTCTCATCAGCGGGAGAGGCACCGGGGAGCTGTTTTTT. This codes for CASSLISGRGTGELFF.